These T cell receptor beta chains were read from a single sample in a study of CD8 T cells in ankylosing spondylitis. TCRdb analysed the 5' RACE reads with MiXCR anew, one entry per CDR3 protein. The sample holds under 120,000 distinct CDR3 sequences, 20% to 30% seen once. Sample: synovial fluid, either unsorted or a sorted T cell fraction (not recorded which). These receptors all come from a male donor with ankylosing spondylitis. CDR3s include the opening cysteine and the closing phenylalanine or tryptophan. Fields, in order: clone size, D gene, J gene, V gene, CDR3 protein, CDR3 DNA. A D gene is named only where the DNA matches it firmly. Clone size, where shown, is once, few, many, or a class for clones that have expanded.

many | TRBD1 | TRBJ1-5 | TRBV5-1 | CASSPQGGMAQHF | TGCGCCAGCAGCCCACAGGGGGGCATGGCCCAGCATTTT
NA | NA | TRBJ2-1 | TRBV20-1 | CSARATSGHYNEQFF | TGCAGTGCTAGGGCTACTTCCGGACACTACAATGAGCAGTTCTTC
many | TRBD2 | TRBJ2-1 | TRBV6-1 | CASSQRTSATYNEQFF | TGTGCCAGCAGTCAAAGGACTAGCGCTACCTACAATGAGCAGTTCTTC
NA | NA | TRBJ2-5 | TRBV20-1 | CSAPRGVGETQYF | TGCAGTGCGCCCCGGGGAGTCGGAGAGACCCAGTACTTC
NA | NA | TRBJ2-7 | TRBV20-1 | CSARALRDLYEQYF | TGCAGTGCTAGAGCCCTCCGGGACCTCTACGAGCAGTACTTC
NA | NA | TRBJ1-6 | TRBV6-1 | CASSRTEVNSPLHF | TGTGCCAGCAGCAGGACGGAGGTCAATTCACCCCTCCACTTT
NA | TRBD1 | TRBJ1-1 | TRBV7-9 | CASSSQGGTEAFF | TGTGCCAGCAGCTCACAGGGGGGGACTGAAGCTTTCTTT
many | TRBD2 | TRBJ2-1 | TRBV29-1 | CSVDGSSGGIYNEQFF | TGCAGCGTTGACGGGAGTAGCGGGGGAATATACAATGAGCAGTTCTTC
NA | NA | TRBJ1-1 | TRBV2 | CASRDSLTEAFF | TGTGCCAGCAGGGACAGCTTAACTGAAGCTTTCTTT
NA | NA | TRBJ1-2 | TRBV24-1 | CATSDAGGYGYTF | TGTGCCACCAGTGATGCTGGAGGCTATGGCTACACCTTC
few | NA | TRBJ1-4 | TRBV20-1 | CSATQTGANNEKLFF | TGCAGTGCGACCCAGACAGGTGCCAATAATGAAAAACTGTTTTTT
few | NA | TRBJ1-5 | TRBV29-1 | CSVDGGDSNQPQHF | TGCAGCGTTGACGGGGGTGATAGCAATCAGCCCCAGCATTTT
few | TRBD2 | TRBJ2-5 | TRBV10-1 | CASSLAGVETQYF | TGCGCCAGCAGCCTAGCGGGAGTAGAGACCCAGTACTTC
few | TRBD2 | TRBJ2-1 | TRBV11-2 | CASSLTSGNYNEQFF | TGTGCCAGCAGCTTGACTAGCGGGAATTACAATGAGCAGTTCTTC
NA | NA | TRBJ1-1 | TRBV7-2 | CASSLVGPTGNAFF | TGTGCCAGCAGCTTAGTTGGGCCTACGGGAAATGCTTTCTTT
many | NA | TRBJ2-7 | TRBV11-2 | CASSLDRDRPEQYF | TGTGCCAGCAGCTTAGACAGGGACCGTCCTGAGCAGTACTTC
NA | TRBD1 | TRBJ2-3 | TRBV25-1 | CASSDGTGLDTQYF | TGTGCCAGCAGTGACGGGACAGGATTAGATACGCAGTATTTT
few | NA | TRBJ1-5 | TRBV18 | CASSPQGGPSNQPQHF | TGTGCCAGCTCACCACAGGGGGGACCGAGCAATCAGCCCCAGCATTTT
NA | NA | TRBJ1-1 | TRBV11-2 | CASSVSGQNTEAFF | TGTGCCAGCAGCGTGTCGGGACAGAACACTGAAGCTTTCTTT
few | TRBD1 | TRBJ1-2 | TRBV27 | CASSFYGTASRNYGYTF | TGTGCCAGCAGTTTTTACGGGACAGCATCGAGAAACTATGGCTACACCTTC
many | TRBD1 | TRBJ1-1 | TRBV20-1 | CSARETGRSTEAFF | TGCAGTGCTAGAGAGACAGGGAGGAGCACTGAAGCTTTCTTT
NA | NA | TRBJ2-2 | TRBV29-1 | CSVDNNSGKELFF | TGCAGCGTCGATAATAACAGTGGGAAGGAGCTGTTTTTT
NA | NA | TRBJ2-1 | TRBV20-1 | CSARDQAGYYNEQFF | TGCAGTGCTAGAGATCAGGCGGGATACTACAATGAGCAGTTCTTC
NA | NA | TRBJ2-5 | TRBV24-1 | CATSVGLSYQETQYF | TGTGCCACCAGTGTCGGACTATCGTACCAAGAGACCCAGTACTTC
many | TRBD2 | TRBJ2-1 | TRBV2 | CASSDLTSGRAWEQFF | TGTGCCAGCAGCGATCTGACTAGCGGGAGGGCCTGGGAGCAGTTCTTC
few | NA | TRBJ2-1 | TRBV3-1 | CASRTTRTPYNEQFF | TGTGCCAGCAGAACCACTAGGACCCCTTACAATGAGCAGTTCTTC
few | TRBD2 | TRBJ2-1 | TRBV7-8 | CASSETSGDEQFF | TGTGCCAGCAGCGAAACTAGCGGGGATGAGCAGTTCTTC
NA | TRBD2 | TRBJ2-5 | TRBV11-3 | CASNRGGETQYF | TGTGCCAGCAACCGGGGGGGGGAGACCCAGTACTTC
many | NA | TRBJ2-1 | TRBV7-9 | CASSPRLDWNEQFF | TGTGCCAGCAGCCCCAGGCTGGACTGGAATGAGCAGTTCTTC
many | NA | TRBJ2-5 | TRBV5-1 | CASSGEIQETQYF | TGCGCCAGCAGCGGAGAAATCCAAGAGACCCAGTACTTC
NA | TRBD1 | TRBJ1-2 | TRBV10-3 | CAISDSGQGTYIGGYTF | TGTGCCATCAGTGATTCGGGACAGGGGACCTATATTGGTGGCTACACCTTC
NA | NA | TRBJ1-4 | TRBV11-2 | CASSSIQLQGEKLFF | TGTGCCAGCAGCTCCATACAGCTACAAGGTGAAAAACTGTTTTTT
few | TRBD2 | TRBJ2-1 | TRBV12-3/TRBV12-4 | CASSTYGGGPNNEQFF | TGTGCCAGCAGTACCTACGGGGGGGGGCCTAACAATGAGCAGTTCTTC
NA | NA | TRBJ2-1 | TRBV12-3/TRBV12-4 | CASTHFYNEQFF | TGTGCCAGCACTCATTTCTACAATGAGCAGTTCTTC
NA | NA | TRBJ2-1 | TRBV12-3/TRBV12-4 | CASSSRQGMNEQFF | TGTGCCAGCAGCTCCCGGCAGGGGATGAATGAGCAGTTCTTC
few | NA | TRBJ2-1 | TRBV7-2 | CASSLFGHLHEQFF | TGTGCCAGCAGCTTATTTGGCCACCTCCATGAGCAGTTCTTC
NA | NA | TRBJ2-1 | TRBV6-5 | CASSLDSHITLNEQFF | TGTGCCAGCAGTTTAGACAGCCATATCACCCTCAATGAGCAGTTCTTC
NA | NA | TRBJ2-3 | TRBV20-1 | CSASGGLPFDTQYF | TGCAGTGCTAGTGGTGGACTCCCCTTCGATACGCAGTATTTT
many | TRBD2 | TRBJ2-5 | TRBV5-1 | CASSPTSGRIVIKTQYF | TGCGCCAGCAGCCCAACTAGCGGGAGAATTGTTATAAAGACCCAGTACTTC
many | NA | TRBJ2-1 | TRBV4-2 | CASSQDGRRNEQFF | TGTGCCAGCAGCCAAGACGGGAGAAGGAATGAGCAGTTCTTC
few | NA | TRBJ2-1 | TRBV27 | CASSYQGVSYNEQFF | TGTGCCAGCAGCTATCAGGGAGTCTCCTACAATGAGCAGTTCTTC
few | TRBD2 | TRBJ2-7 | TRBV7-2 | CASSSQREGEQYF | TGTGCCAGCAGCTCCCAGCGGGAGGGCGAGCAGTACTTC
few | NA | TRBJ1-1 | TRBV3-1 | CASSQAGDGAEAFF | TGTGCCAGCAGCCAAGCAGGGGATGGGGCTGAAGCTTTCTTT
NA | TRBD2 | TRBJ2-2 | TRBV20-1 | CSARDAAGGLTGELFF | TGCAGTGCTAGAGATGCGGCGGGAGGCCTAACCGGGGAGCTGTTTTTT
NA | NA | TRBJ2-2 | TRBV6-1 | CASSQIGGNTGELFF | TGTGCCAGCAGTCAAATAGGGGGGAACACCGGGGAGCTGTTTTTT
NA | TRBD2 | TRBJ2-1 | TRBV5-1 | CASSLRTSPAGEQFF | TGCGCCAGCAGCCTCAGGACTAGCCCCGCGGGTGAGCAGTTCTTC
many | TRBD2 | TRBJ2-1 | TRBV4-2 | CASSPTALAGDNNEQFF | TGTGCCAGCAGCCCCACGGCACTAGCGGGAGATAACAATGAGCAGTTCTTC
NA | TRBD1 | TRBJ1-5 | TRBV19 | CASSMGTANSNQPQHF | TGTGCCAGTAGTATGGGGACAGCGAATAGCAATCAGCCCCAGCATTTT